This is a list of T cell receptor beta chains from one sample in a study of regulatory T cells in long-lasting Graves disease. MiXCR was run by TCRdb on the multiplex PCR reads, yielding one entry per CDR3 protein. In the table there are 390,000 or so distinct CDR3 sequences, less than 30% of which are singletons. Sequenced here: peripheral blood mononuclear cells (PBMCs), sampled when the disease was refractory, from a patient treated with antithyroid drugs. The receptors originated from a woman aged 40 to 50 with Graves disease. The CDR3 runs from the conserved cysteine through the conserved F or W. D genes are given only for firm matches. A row's size may be missing; if present it is once, few, many or a size class.

D gene,J gene,clone size,V gene,CDR3 DNA,CDR3 protein
-,TRBJ2-7,many,TRBV28,TGTGCCAGCAGTTTATTTGAGGGACTGCTGAGCTCCTACGAGCAGTACTTC,CASSLFEGLLSSYEQYF
-,TRBJ1-1,-,TRBV9,TGTGCCAGCAGCGTAAGTGGCTTCGTGGACACTGAAGCTTTCTTT,CASSVSGFVDTEAFF
-,TRBJ2-3,-,TRBV20-1,TGCAGTGCTGCCACCCTTCTGGGCCGCACAGATACGCAGTATTTT,CSAATLLGRTDTQYF
-,TRBJ1-2,-,TRBV10-3,TGTGCCATCAGTGGCCCCCTGGGCAGAACTAACTATGGCTACACCTTC,CAISGPLGRTNYGYTF
TRBD1,TRBJ1-2,-,TRBV6-5,TGTGCCAGCAGTTTCCGGGACAGGGATTATGGCTACACCTTC,CASSFRDRDYGYTF
-,TRBJ1-2,many,TRBV11-2,TGTGCCAGCAGCTTAGAAGGACAGTGGGGTGGCTACACCTTC,CASSLEGQWGGYTF
TRBD1,TRBJ1-6,few,TRBV13,TGTGCCAGCAGCTTGGGGCTACCAAAACAGGGGATCGGTTCACCCCTCCACTTT,CASSLGLPKQGIGSPLHF
-,TRBJ1-2,-,TRBV6-4,TGTGCCAGCAGTTACTCGATGGCAGGGTCGGAAGGCTACACCTTC,CASSYSMAGSEGYTF
-,TRBJ2-3,-,TRBV19,TGTGCCAGTAATGCAGATACGCAGTATTTT,CASNADTQYF
TRBD2,TRBJ2-2,many,TRBV2,TGTGCCAGCAGTTCCGGGACTAGCGGAACCGGGGAGCTGTTTTTT,CASSSGTSGTGELFF
-,TRBJ2-5,many,TRBV6-5,TGTGCCAGCAGTTACTCGTTCGGCAGGGGAAAAGAGACCCAGTACTTC,CASSYSFGRGKETQYF
TRBD2,TRBJ2-7,few,TRBV5-1,TGCGCCAGCAGCGCTTGGGCGGGAGGGGACGAGCAGTACTTC,CASSAWAGGDEQYF
-,TRBJ2-3,-,TRBV2,TGTGCCAGCAGTGGTCAGAGTACGCAGTATTTT,CASSGQSTQYF
-,TRBJ1-2,few,TRBV5-1,TGCGCCAGCAGCTTGGGCGAGGTTTACGGCTACACCTTC,CASSLGEVYGYTF
TRBD1,TRBJ2-1,-,TRBV29-1,TGCAGCGTTTCCGGGACAGGGAGCTCCTACAATGAGCAGTTCTTC,CSVSGTGSSYNEQFF
-,TRBJ1-5,few,TRBV2,TGTGCCAGCAGGAGACAGAGGAACTATAGCAATCAGCCCCAGCATTTT,CASRRQRNYSNQPQHF
TRBD1,TRBJ1-1,few,TRBV19,TGTGCCAGTTTGCTCCTCGGGACAGGGAACACTGAAGCTTTCTTT,CASLLLGTGNTEAFF
-,TRBJ1-1,many,TRBV12-3/TRBV12-4,TGTGCCAGCAGTACCAACACGGCAGGGGCGATGAACACTGAAGCTTTCTTT,CASSTNTAGAMNTEAFF
TRBD1,TRBJ2-7,few,TRBV9,TGTGCCAGCAGCCATGCCCTCCGGACAGGGGTTTCCGAGCAGTACTTC,CASSHALRTGVSEQYF
TRBD2,TRBJ2-3,few,TRBV20-1,TGCAGTGCTAGAGATTCGGGGGGAGGCACAGATACGCAGTATTTT,CSARDSGGGTDTQYF
-,TRBJ2-7,-,TRBV5-4,TGTGCCAGCAGCTTGGGACACGGCGGTGGCTACGAGCAGTACTTC,CASSLGHGGGYEQYF
-,TRBJ2-5,many,TRBV13,TGTGCCAGCAGCTACGAAGCCAGAGAGGAGACCCAGTACTTC,CASSYEAREETQYF
-,TRBJ1-3,few,TRBV11-2,TGTGCCAGCAGTTTCTCCTGGGAGGGACCGAACTCTGGAAACACCATATATTTT,CASSFSWEGPNSGNTIYF
TRBD2,TRBJ2-3,-,TRBV20-1,TGCAGTGCTAGAGAACAGGGATCGACTAGCGGGAGGGGTACAGATACGCAGTATTTT,CSAREQGSTSGRGTDTQYF
TRBD2,TRBJ2-7,-,TRBV7-2,TGTGCCAGCAGCTTAGCGGCCCTAGCGGGATCCTACGAGCAGTACTTC,CASSLAALAGSYEQYF
TRBD2,TRBJ2-2,many,TRBV7-9,TGTGCCAGCAGGCGGACTAGCGTGAACACCGGGGAGCTGTTTTTT,CASRRTSVNTGELFF
TRBD2,TRBJ2-2,-,TRBV5-1,TGCGCCAGCAGCGAACTTGGGACTAGCGGCACCGGGGAGCTGTTTTTT,CASSELGTSGTGELFF
-,TRBJ1-5,-,TRBV28,TGTGCCAGCAGTTACTCGATTCACGGAAATCAGCCCCAGCATTTT,CASSYSIHGNQPQHF
TRBD1,TRBJ1-4,many,TRBV12-3/TRBV12-4,TGTGCCAGCAGCTCCCCGGCGGGACAGGGAGATGAAAAACTGTTTTTT,CASSSPAGQGDEKLFF
-,TRBJ1-3,-,TRBV25-1,TGTGCCAGCAGTGAATTGGGTTTTGGAAACACCATATATTTT,CASSELGFGNTIYF
-,TRBJ2-4,-,TRBV5-4,TGTGCCAGCAGCTCCAGGGGCCTGGGGGACATTCAGTACTTC,CASSSRGLGDIQYF
-,TRBJ1-6,few,TRBV30,TGTGCCTGGAGTGTAATTCTCGGGTGGAATTCACCCCTCCACTTT,CAWSVILGWNSPLHF
TRBD1,TRBJ2-5,-,TRBV20-1,TGCAGTGCTAGAGGCCGACAGGGGCTAGAGACCCAGTACTTC,CSARGRQGLETQYF
TRBD1,TRBJ1-1,few,TRBV10-3,TGTGCCGTCCGGGACAGGGGTGAGTTTGAAGCTTTCTTT,CAVRDRGEFEAFF
-,TRBJ1-2,-,TRBV11-2,TGTGCCAGCAGCTTAGGGGAGGGTACCTATGGCTACACCTTC,CASSLGEGTYGYTF